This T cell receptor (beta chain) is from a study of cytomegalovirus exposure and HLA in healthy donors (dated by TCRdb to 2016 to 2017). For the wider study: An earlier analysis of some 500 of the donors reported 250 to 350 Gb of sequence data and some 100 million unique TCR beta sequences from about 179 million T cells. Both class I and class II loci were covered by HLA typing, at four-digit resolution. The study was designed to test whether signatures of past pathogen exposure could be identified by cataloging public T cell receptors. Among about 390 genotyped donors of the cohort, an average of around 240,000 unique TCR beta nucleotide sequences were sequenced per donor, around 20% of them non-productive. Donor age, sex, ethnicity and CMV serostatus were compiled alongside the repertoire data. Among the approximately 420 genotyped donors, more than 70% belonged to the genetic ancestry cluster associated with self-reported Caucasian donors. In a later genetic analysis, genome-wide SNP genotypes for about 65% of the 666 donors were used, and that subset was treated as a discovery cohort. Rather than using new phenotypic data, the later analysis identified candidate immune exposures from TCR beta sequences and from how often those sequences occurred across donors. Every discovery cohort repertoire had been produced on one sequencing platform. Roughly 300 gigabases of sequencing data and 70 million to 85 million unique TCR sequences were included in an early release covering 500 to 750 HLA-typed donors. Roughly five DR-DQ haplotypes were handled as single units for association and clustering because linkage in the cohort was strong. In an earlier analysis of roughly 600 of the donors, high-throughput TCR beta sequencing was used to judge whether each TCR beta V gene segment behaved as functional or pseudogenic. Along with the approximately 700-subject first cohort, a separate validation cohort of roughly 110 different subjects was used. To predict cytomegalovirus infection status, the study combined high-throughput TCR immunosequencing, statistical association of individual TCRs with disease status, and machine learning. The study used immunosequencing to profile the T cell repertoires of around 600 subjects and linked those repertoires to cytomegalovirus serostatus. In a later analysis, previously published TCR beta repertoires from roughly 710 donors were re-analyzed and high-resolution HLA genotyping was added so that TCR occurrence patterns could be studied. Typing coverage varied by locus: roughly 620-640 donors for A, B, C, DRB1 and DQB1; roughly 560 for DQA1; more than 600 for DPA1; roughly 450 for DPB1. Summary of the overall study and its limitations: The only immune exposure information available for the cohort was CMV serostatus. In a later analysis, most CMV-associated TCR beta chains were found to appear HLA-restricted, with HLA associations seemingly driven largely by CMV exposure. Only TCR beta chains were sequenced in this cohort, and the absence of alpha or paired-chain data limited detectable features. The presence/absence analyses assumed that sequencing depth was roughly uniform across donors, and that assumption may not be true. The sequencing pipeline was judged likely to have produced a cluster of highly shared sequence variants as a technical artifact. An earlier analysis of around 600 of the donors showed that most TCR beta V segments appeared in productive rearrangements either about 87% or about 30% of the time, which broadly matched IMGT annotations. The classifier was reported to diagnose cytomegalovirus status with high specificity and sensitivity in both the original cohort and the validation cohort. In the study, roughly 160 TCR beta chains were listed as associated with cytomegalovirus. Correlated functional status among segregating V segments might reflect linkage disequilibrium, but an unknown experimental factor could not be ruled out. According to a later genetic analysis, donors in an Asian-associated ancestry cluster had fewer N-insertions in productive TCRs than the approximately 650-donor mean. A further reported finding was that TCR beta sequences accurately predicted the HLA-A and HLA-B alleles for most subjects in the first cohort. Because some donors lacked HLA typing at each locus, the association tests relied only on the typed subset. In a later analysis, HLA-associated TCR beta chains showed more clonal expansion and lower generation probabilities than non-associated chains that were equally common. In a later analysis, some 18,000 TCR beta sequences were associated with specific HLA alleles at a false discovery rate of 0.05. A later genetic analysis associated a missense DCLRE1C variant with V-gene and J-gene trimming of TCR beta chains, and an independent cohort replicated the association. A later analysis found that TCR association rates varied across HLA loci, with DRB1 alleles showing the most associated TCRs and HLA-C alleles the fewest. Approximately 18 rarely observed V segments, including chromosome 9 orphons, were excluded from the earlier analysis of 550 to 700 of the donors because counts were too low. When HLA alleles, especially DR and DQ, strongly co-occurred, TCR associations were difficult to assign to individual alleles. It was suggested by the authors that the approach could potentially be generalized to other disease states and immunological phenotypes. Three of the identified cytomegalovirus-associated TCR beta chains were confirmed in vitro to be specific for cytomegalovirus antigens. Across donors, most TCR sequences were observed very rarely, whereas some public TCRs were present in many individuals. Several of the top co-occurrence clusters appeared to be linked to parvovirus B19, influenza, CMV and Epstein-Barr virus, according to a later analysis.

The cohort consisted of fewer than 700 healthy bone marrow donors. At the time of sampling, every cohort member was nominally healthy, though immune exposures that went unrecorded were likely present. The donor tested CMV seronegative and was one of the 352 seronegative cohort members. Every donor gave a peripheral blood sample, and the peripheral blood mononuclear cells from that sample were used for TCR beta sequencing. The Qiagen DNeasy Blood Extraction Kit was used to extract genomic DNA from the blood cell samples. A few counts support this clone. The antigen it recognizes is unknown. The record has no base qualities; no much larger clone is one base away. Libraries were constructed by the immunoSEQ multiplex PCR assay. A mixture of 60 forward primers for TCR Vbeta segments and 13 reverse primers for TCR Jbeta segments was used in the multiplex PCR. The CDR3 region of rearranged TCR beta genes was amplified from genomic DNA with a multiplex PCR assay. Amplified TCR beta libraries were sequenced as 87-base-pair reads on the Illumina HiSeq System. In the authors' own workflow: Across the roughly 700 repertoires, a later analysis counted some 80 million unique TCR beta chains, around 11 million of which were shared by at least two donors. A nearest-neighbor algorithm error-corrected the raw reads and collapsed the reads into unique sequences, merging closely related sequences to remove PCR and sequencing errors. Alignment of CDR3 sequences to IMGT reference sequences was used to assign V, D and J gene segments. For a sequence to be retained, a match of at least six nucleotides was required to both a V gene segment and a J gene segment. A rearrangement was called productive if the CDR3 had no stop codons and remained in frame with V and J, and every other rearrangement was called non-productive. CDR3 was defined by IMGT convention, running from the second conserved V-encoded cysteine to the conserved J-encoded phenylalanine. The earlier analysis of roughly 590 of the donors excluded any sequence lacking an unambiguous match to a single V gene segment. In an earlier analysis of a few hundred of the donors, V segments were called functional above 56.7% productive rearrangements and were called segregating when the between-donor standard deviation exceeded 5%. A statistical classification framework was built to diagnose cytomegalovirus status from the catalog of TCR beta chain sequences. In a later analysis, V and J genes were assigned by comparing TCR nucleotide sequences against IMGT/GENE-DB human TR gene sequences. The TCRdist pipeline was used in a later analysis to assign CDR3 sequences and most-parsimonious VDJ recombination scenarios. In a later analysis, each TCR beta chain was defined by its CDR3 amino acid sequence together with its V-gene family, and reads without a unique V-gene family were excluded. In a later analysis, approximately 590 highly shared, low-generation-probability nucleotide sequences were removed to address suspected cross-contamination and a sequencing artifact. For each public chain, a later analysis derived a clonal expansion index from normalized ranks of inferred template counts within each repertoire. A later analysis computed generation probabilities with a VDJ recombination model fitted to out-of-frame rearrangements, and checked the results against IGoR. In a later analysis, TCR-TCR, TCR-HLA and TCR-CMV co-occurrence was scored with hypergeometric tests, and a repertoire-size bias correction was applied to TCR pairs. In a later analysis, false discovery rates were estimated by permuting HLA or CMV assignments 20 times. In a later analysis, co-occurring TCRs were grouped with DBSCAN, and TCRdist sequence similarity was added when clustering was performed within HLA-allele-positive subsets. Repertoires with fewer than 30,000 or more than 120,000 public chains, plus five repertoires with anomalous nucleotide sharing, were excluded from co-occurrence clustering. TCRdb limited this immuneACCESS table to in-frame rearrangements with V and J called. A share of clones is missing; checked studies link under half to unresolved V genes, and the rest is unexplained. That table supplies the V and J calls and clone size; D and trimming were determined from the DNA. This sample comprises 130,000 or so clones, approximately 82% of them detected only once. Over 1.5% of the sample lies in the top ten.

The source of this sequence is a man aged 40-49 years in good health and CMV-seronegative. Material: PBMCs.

The DNA is TGTGCCAGCAGTTACTCGATGGAGGGGCGTGGAAACACCATATATTTT. The resulting protein is CASSYSMEGRGNTIYF. The chain is made from TRBV6-6 and TRBJ1-3; the D gene is perhaps TRBD1, on 5 matching bases. The germline V gene (reference sequence) provides CDR1 MNHNY and CDR2 SVGAGI. Including the terminal cysteine and phenylalanine, the CDR3 comprises 16 residues. Only the CDR3 part of the read is kept: 48 bases, read in frame from the first base. V and J lose 0 bases and 3 bases, and a span of 12 bases separates them.